The 29 T cell receptor beta chains presented below share a single source sample, sequenced in a study of T cells in localized non-small cell lung cancer. Generated by immunoSEQ multiplex PCR, the TCRdb table keeps only in-frame clones and is missing some. The sample has tens of thousands of clones; 87% are singletons. The material was peripheral blood, obtained before any cancer treatment. The receptor set was obtained from a man aged 40 to 75 with stage I squamous cell lung carcinoma.

The chain has TRBV6-5 and TRBJ1-1; D perhaps matches TRBD1 (5 bases). Germline values: CDR1 MNHEY, CDR2 SVGAGI. This CDR3 spans 13 amino acids. The V end lost 6 bases, the J end lost 5 bases, and 13 bases lay between the germline ends. The CDR3 nucleotides are TGTGCCAGCAGCGGGACGGCGCGGACTGAAGCTTTCTTT. Amino acid sequence: CASSGTARTEAFF.

The rearrangement joins TRBV30 to TRBJ1-1, with D unclear. Trimming left V 5 bases short and J 4 bases short, with 14 bases between. CDR1 is GTSNPN, CDR2 SVGIG, per germline (reference sequence). CDR3 length: 13 amino acids. In DNA, the CDR3 is TGTGCCTGGGTGCTTGGACCCGGCACTGAAGCTTTCTTT. This sequence encodes CAWVLGPGTEAFF.

The chain has TRBV6-1 and TRBJ1-4, with 7 bases fitting TRBD1. The V gene's germline CDR1 is MNHNS and CDR2 SASEGT. The CDR3 contains 14 residues. Unmatched junction bases numbered 2, after V lost 7 bases and J lost 0 bases. CDR3 DNA: TGTGCCAGCATTACAGGGGCAACTAATGAAAAACTGTTTTTT. Its translation is CASITGATNEKLFF.

This chain links TRBV6-1 with TRBJ2-7, with 7 bases lining up with TRBD1. Per germline, CDR1 MNHNS and CDR2 SASEGT. The V and J ends lost 6 bases and 1 base, in that order; junction bases with no gene match: 9. There are 15 residues in the CDR3. The CDR3 coding sequence is TGTGCCAGCAGGATAAGGGACAGATGGTCCTACGAGCAGTACTTC. It encodes CASRIRDRWSYEQYF.

J is TRBJ1-1 and V is TRBV11-2; the D is unclear. In germline, CDR1 is SGHAT, CDR2 FQNNGV. There are 17 residues in the CDR3. Deletions cut 5 bases from V and 2 bases from J, with 21 bases between. CDR3 protein: CASSLFLPVDGNTEAFF. CDR3 coding DNA: TGTGCCAGCAGCCTATTCCTTCCCGTCGATGGCAACACTGAAGCTTTCTTT. Variable domain in full (rest from reference TRBV11-2 and TRBJ1-1): EAGVAQSPRYKIIEKRQSVAFWCNPISGHATLYWYQQILGQGPKLLIQFQNNGVVDDSQLPKDRFSAERLKGVDSTLKIQPAKLEDSAVYLCASSLFLPVDGNTEAFFGQGTRLTVV.

The CDR3 sequence is CASSLIGSGPSSYEQYF. CDR3 sequence (DNA): TGTGCCAGCAGCTTAATAGGGTCGGGTCCCAGCTCCTACGAGCAGTACTTC. V is TRBV11-2 and J is TRBJ2-7, with D unresolved. The ends were cut back, 2 bases at V and 0 bases at J, with 17 bases in the middle. In germline, CDR1 is SGHAT, CDR2 FQNNGV. The CDR3 is 17 amino acids. Supplemented by reference TRBV11-2 and TRBJ2-7, the full variable domain reads EAGVAQSPRYKIIEKRQSVAFWCNPISGHATLYWYQQILGQGPKLLIQFQNNGVVDDSQLPKDRFSAERLKGVDSTLKIQPAKLEDSAVYLCASSLIGSGPSSYEQYFGPGTRLTVT.

The V and J genes are TRBV6-1 and TRBJ1-3, with D perhaps TRBD1 (5 bases). Germline-derived CDR1 and CDR2 are MNHNS and SASEGT. V lost 8 bases, J lost 0 bases, and 8 bases lay in between. The CDR3 runs to 13 residues. The CDR3 coding sequence is TGTGCCAGCCGACAGAACTCTGGAAACACCATATATTTT. Amino acids: CASRQNSGNTIYF.

V and J are TRBV7-2 and TRBJ2-7, with a weak D call TRBD2 (6 bases). The CDR3 extends over 14 amino acids. The germline gives CDR1 SGHTA, CDR2 FQGNSA. V was clipped by 5 bases and J by 1 base, with 12 bases between them. In DNA, the CDR3 is TGTGCCAGCAGCACTAGCCGGGAGTCCTACGAGCAGTACTTC. Protein sequence: CASSTSRESYEQYF.

The V call is TRBV18, the J call TRBJ2-4, with D unresolved. The length of the CDR3 is 17 residues. Germline CDR1 is KGHSH and CDR2 is LQKENI. Trimming took off 2 bases at V and 0 bases at J, with 14 bases between the two ends. CDR3 sequence reads: CASSPTINIIAKNIQYF. Written as DNA, the CDR3 is TGTGCCAGCTCACCAACTATCAATATAATAGCCAAAAACATTCAGTACTTC.

The chain joins TRBV20-1 to TRBJ1-1, with unresolved D. CDR3 length equals 11 residues. The V end lost 4 bases, the J end lost 1 base, and 4 bases lay between the germline ends. Germline V gene sequence: CDR1 DFQATT, CDR2 SNEGSKA (reference sequence). The chain's CDR3 is CSAIKNTEAFF. CDR3 coding DNA: TGCAGTGCTATAAAGAACACTGAAGCTTTCTTT.

The chain joins TRBV18 to TRBJ1-6; the D is unclear. Germline V gene lookup returns CDR1 KGHSH and CDR2 LQKENI. This CDR3 has 14 residues. Deletions cut 3 bases from V and 6 bases from J, with 9 bases between. The CDR3 loop reads CASSPVQSNSPLHF. DNA for the CDR3: TGTGCCAGCTCACCGGTCCAGAGTAATTCACCCCTCCACTTT.

The V and J genes are TRBV15 and TRBJ1-1; D is uncertain. The CDR3 has 13 amino acids. Germline V gives CDR1 LNHNV, CDR2 YYDKDF (reference sequence). V was trimmed by 3 bases and J by 3 bases, leaving 8 bases between them. The CDR3 nucleotides are TGTGCCACCAGCAGGAACTGGGACACTGAAGCTTTCTTT. Residues: CATSRNWDTEAFF.

V usage is TRBV2 and J usage is TRBJ1-5; maybe TRBD1 (6 bases). Germline assignment: CDR1 SNHLY and CDR2 FYNNEI. The CDR3 covers 14 residues. Trimming shortened V by 8 bases and J by 6 bases, and 17 bases separated the two germline ends. The CDR3 region is CASQGQTRSQPQHF. CDR3 in DNA: TGTGCCAGCCAGGGACAAACAAGGAGTCAGCCCCAGCATTTT.

The rearrangement links TRBV18 to TRBJ1-3; TRBD1 might be the D (5 bases). The germline V and J ends were trimmed by 0 bases and 0 bases, with 9 bases remaining between them. From germline, CDR1 is KGHSH and CDR2 LQKENI. The length of the CDR3 is 16 residues. CDR3 nucleotide sequence: TGTGCCAGCTCACCACCGGGACGGAGCTCTGGAAACACCATATATTTT. This gives the protein CASSPPGRSSGNTIYF.

V and J are TRBV29-1 and TRBJ2-1, with D perhaps assigned TRBD1 or TRBD2 (5 bases each). Germline assignment: CDR1 SQVTM and CDR2 ANQGSEA. The CDR3 is made up of 15 amino acids. V dropped 0 bases and J dropped 6 bases, with 15 bases sitting between them. The CDR3 coding sequence is TGCAGCGTTGAAGATTCCGGGACCCGCCCCAATGAGCAGTTCTTC. Amino acid sequence: CSVEDSGTRPNEQFF.

Only a few counts were recorded for this clone. The chain has TRBV27 and TRBJ1-6; 7 nucleotides agree with TRBD1. Trimming cost V 5 bases and J 10 bases; bases outside gene matches: 11. Germline CDR1 is MNHEY and CDR2 is SMNVEV (reference sequence). This CDR3 comprises 15 residues. The CDR3 nucleotides are TGTGCCAGCAGTCCCCGGGGAGGGGGCAGATCACCCCTCCACTTT. Amino acid sequence: CASSPRGGGRSPLHF.

V gene TRBV4-3 combines with J gene TRBJ1-6, with D hard to call. The germline V gene encodes CDR1 LGHNA and CDR2 YSLEER. The CDR3 sequence is 17 residues long. V lost 1 base and J 0 bases, leaving 10 bases between the germline ends. The CDR3 region is CASSQAYGYSYNSPLHF. The DNA for the CDR3 is TGCGCCAGCAGCCAAGCGTACGGGTACTCCTATAATTCACCCCTCCACTTT.

V gene TRBV28 combines with J gene TRBJ1-2; D gene ambiguous. V was shortened by 6 bases and J by 3 bases, with 8 bases between the two germline ends. The CDR3 runs to 12 residues. Germline lookup yields CDR1 MDHEN and CDR2 SYDVKM. CDR3 sequence (DNA): TGTGCCAGCAGCTTCCTGGACTATGGCTACACCTTC. Translating gives CASSFLDYGYTF.

This clone has only a few counts. The V call is TRBV5-1, the J call TRBJ2-1; 12 bases are a match to TRBD2. The CDR3 is made up of 14 amino acids. The V segment lost 8 bases and the J segment 9 bases; nucleotides outside the gene matches: 9. From germline, CDR1 is SGHRS and CDR2 YFSETQ. The CDR3, as DNA: TGCGCCAGTGAGACTAGCGGGGGACTGGGTGAGCAGTTCTTC. This gives the protein CASETSGGLGEQFF.

The chain uses TRBV2 and TRBJ1-2, with D unresolved. V was trimmed by 2 bases and J by 8 bases, leaving 9 bases between them. In germline, CDR1 is SNHLY, CDR2 FYNNEI. This CDR3 is built from 12 residues. The CDR3 is CASSESGWGYTF. Here the CDR3 DNA reads TGTGCCAGCAGTGAATCGGGGTGGGGCTACACCTTC.

The chain is built from TRBV15 and TRBJ2-5; 12 bases map to TRBD2. The CDR3 is made up of 17 amino acids. V gave up 0 bases and J gave up 0 bases; unmatched junction bases: 2. Germline CDR1 reads LNHNV; CDR2 reads YYDKDF (reference sequence). CDR3 nucleotide sequence: TGTGCCACCAGCAGAGATCGACTAGCGGGGGACCAAGAGACCCAGTACTTC. This sequence encodes CATSRDRLAGDQETQYF. Supplemented by reference TRBV15 and TRBJ2-5, the full variable domain reads DAMVIQNPRYQVTQFGKPVTLSCSQTLNHNVMYWYQQKSSQAPKLLFHYYDKDFNNEADTPDNFQSRRPNTSFCFLDIRSPGLGDTAMYLCATSRDRLAGDQETQYFGPGTRLLVL.

The genes are TRBV29-1 and TRBJ1-5; the D gene is possibly TRBD1 (6 bases). The CDR3 loop spans 15 amino acids. The V end was cut by 6 bases, the J end by 1 base, with 16 bases between. Germline V gene data show CDR1 as SQVTM and CDR2 as ANQGSEA. The CDR3 spells CSVVEQGGSNQPQHF. For the CDR3, the DNA is TGCAGCGTGGTCGAACAGGGCGGGAGCAATCAGCCCCAGCATTTT. Looking up the rest from reference TRBV29-1 and TRBJ1-5 gives the full variable domain: SAVISQKPSRDICQRGTSLTIQCQVDSQVTMMFWYRQQPGQSLTLIATANQGSEATYESGFVIDKFPISRPNLTFSTLTVSNMSPEDSSIYLCSVVEQGGSNQPQHFGDGTRLSIL.

The chain is built from TRBV30 and TRBJ2-3, with TRBD2 matching 7 bases. The length of the CDR3 is 15 residues. V lost 3 bases and J lost 2; bases outside the gene matches: 8. Germline values: CDR1 GTSNPN, CDR2 SVGIG (reference sequence). CDR3 sequence (DNA): TGTGCCTGGAGGGCCCGGGGGGTGGACACAGATACGCAGTATTTT. Translated: CAWRARGVDTDTQYF.

This clone occurred once. The same CDR3 can be traced to other DNA sequences in this sample. The chain has TRBV19 and TRBJ1-6, with TRBD1 matching 7 bases. CDR1 and CDR2 from the germline V gene are LNHDA and SQIVND (reference sequence). The CDR3 loop spans 15 amino acids. V lost 4 bases, J lost 7 bases, and 7 bases stayed unmatched. The CDR3 spells CASSTRTGHNSPLHF. The CDR3 bases are TGTGCCAGTAGTACCAGGACAGGCCACAATTCACCCCTCCACTTT.

V is TRBV6-1 and J is TRBJ1-5; possible D gene TRBD1, 6 bases. V was trimmed by 2 bases and J by 1 base, leaving 6 bases between them. This CDR3 is 14 amino acids long. CDR1 is MNHNS and CDR2 is SASEGT in the germline V gene. CDR3 region: CASSERGSNQPQHF. In DNA, the CDR3 is TGTGCCAGCAGTGAAAGGGGGAGCAATCAGCCCCAGCATTTT.

The V call is TRBV6-1, the J call TRBJ1-5; D is undetermined. The CDR3 length is 12 residues. V shed 4 bases and J shed 5 bases, with 6 bases lying between them. The germline V gene encodes CDR1 MNHNS and CDR2 SASEGT. CDR3 in amino acids: CASSGMDQPQHF. In nucleotides, the CDR3 is TGTGCCAGCAGTGGGATGGATCAGCCCCAGCATTTT.

V gene TRBV15 combines with J gene TRBJ1-5; D gene uncertain. Germline assignment: CDR1 LNHNV and CDR2 YYDKDF (reference sequence). The CDR3 length is 16 residues. Trimming shortened V by 1 base and J by 0 bases, and 10 bases separated the two germline ends. The DNA of the CDR3 is TGTGCCACCAGCAGAGCAACTGGGAGTAGCAATCAGCCCCAGCATTTT. Residues: CATSRATGSSNQPQHF. The whole variable domain, remainder taken from reference TRBV15 and TRBJ1-5, is DAMVIQNPRYQVTQFGKPVTLSCSQTLNHNVMYWYQQKSSQAPKLLFHYYDKDFNNEADTPDNFQSRRPNTSFCFLDIRSPGLGDTAMYLCATSRATGSSNQPQHFGDGTRLSIL.

The chain recombines TRBV9 with TRBJ1-6; no definite D call. The CDR3 extends over 14 amino acids. The V end was cut by 0 bases, the J end by 10 bases, with 11 bases between. Germline CDR1 SGDLS, CDR2 YYNGEE. CDR3 loop: CASSVEWERSPLHF. CDR3 DNA: TGTGCCAGCAGCGTAGAGTGGGAGAGGTCACCCCTCCACTTT.

The chain uses TRBV5-1 and TRBJ1-4, with 7 bases matching TRBD1. The V gene's germline CDR1 is SGHRS and CDR2 YFSETQ. The CDR3 loop spans 14 amino acids. V dropped 3 bases and J dropped 4; count of bases not matched to a gene: 3. Here the CDR3 DNA reads TGCGCCAGCAGCTCCGGGACAGTTAATGAAAAACTGTTTTTT. It encodes CASSSGTVNEKLFF. The full variable domain, completed using reference TRBV5-1 and TRBJ1-4, is KAGVTQTPRYLIKTRGQQVTLSCSPISGHRSVSWYQQTPGQGLQFLFEYFSETQRNKGNFPGRFSGRQFSNSRSEMNVSTLELGDSALYLCASSSGTVNEKLFFGSGTQLSVL.